Listed below are T cell receptor beta chains from one sample, sequenced in a study of cytomegalovirus exposure and HLA in healthy donors. Method: immunoSEQ multiplex PCR; TCRdb's copy keeps in-frame clones and lacks some. This sample contains 95,000 to 110,000 clones. Sequenced sample: PBMCs. The source of these receptors is a middle-aged man in good health and CMV-seronegative. Each CDR3 is given with its conserved first and last residue. The order of the fields is J gene, V gene, D gene, CDR3 protein, CDR3 DNA. The D gene is left open where the match is weak.

>TRBJ2-5|TRBV5-1|TRBD1
CASSTGQGRGQETQYF
TGCGCCAGCAGCACCGGACAGGGGAGAGGACAAGAGACCCAGTACTTC
>TRBJ1-5|TRBV19|-
CASSVTRNSNQPQHF
TGTGCCAGTAGTGTGACAAGGAATAGCAATCAGCCCCAGCATTTT
>TRBJ2-3|TRBV6-1|-
CASRRIAPSTDTQYF
TGTGCCAGCAGGAGGATAGCGCCGAGCACAGATACGCAGTATTTT
>TRBJ2-1|TRBV9|TRBD2
CASSAGTSGGAYEQFF
TGTGCCAGCAGCGCCGGGACTAGCGGGGGGGCCTATGAGCAGTTCTTC
>TRBJ2-7|TRBV19|-
CASSIRTSPGNSPLEQYF
TGTGCCAGTAGTATACGGACCAGTCCGGGAAACAGCCCCCTCGAGCAGTACTTC
>TRBJ2-4|TRBV10-3|TRBD2
CAISESRASGGSLAKNIQYF
TGTGCCATCAGTGAGTCAAGGGCTAGCGGGGGGTCCCTAGCCAAAAACATTCAGTACTTC
>TRBJ2-2|TRBV7-9|TRBD2
CASSLLRLAGNTGELFF
TGTGCCAGCAGTTTACTGCGACTAGCGGGGAACACCGGGGAGCTGTTTTTT
>TRBJ2-1|TRBV4-2|-
CASSQVDRPNEQFF
TGTGCCAGCAGCCAGGTGGACAGACCCAATGAGCAGTTCTTC
>TRBJ2-7|TRBV19|TRBD2
CASSYDFWSGSEQYF
TGTGCCAGTAGTTACGATTTCTGGAGCGGGAGCGAGCAGTACTTC
>TRBJ2-2|TRBV19|-
CASSIGSVAGELFF
TGTGCCAGTAGTATAGGGAGTGTGGCCGGGGAGCTGTTTTTT
>TRBJ2-7|TRBV27|TRBD2
CASSPRQGLAVREQYF
TGTGCCAGCAGCCCCCGGCAGGGACTAGCGGTACGAGAGCAGTACTTC
>TRBJ2-7|TRBV18|TRBD1
CASSPDRASSYEQYF
TGTGCCAGCTCACCGGACAGGGCAAGCTCCTACGAGCAGTACTTC
>TRBJ2-1|TRBV5-1|TRBD2
CASSLAGLNEQFF
TGCGCCAGCTCACTAGCGGGGTTGAATGAGCAGTTCTTC
>TRBJ2-2|TRBV5-1|TRBD1
CASRGQLAGELFF
TGCGCCAGCAGGGGACAGCTGGCCGGGGAGCTGTTTTTT
>TRBJ2-7|TRBV10-3|TRBD2
CAISAQLAGIYEQYF
TGTGCCATCAGTGCACAACTAGCGGGGATCTACGAGCAGTACTTC
>TRBJ1-1|TRBV15|TRBD1
CATSSAGQTREAFF
TGTGCCACCAGTTCCGCGGGACAGACCCGGGAAGCTTTCTTT
>TRBJ2-7|TRBV28|-
CASSLSWGDSYEQYF
TGTGCCAGCAGTTTAAGCTGGGGCGACTCCTACGAGCAGTACTTC
>TRBJ2-1|TRBV9|TRBD2
CASSVEWEGGRSYNEQFF
TGTGCCAGCAGCGTAGAGTGGGAGGGAGGCCGCTCCTACAATGAGCAGTTCTTC
>TRBJ1-2|TRBV6-5|-
CASSSHPPTNYGYTF
TGTGCCAGCAGCTCACATCCCCCCACTAACTATGGCTACACCTTC
>TRBJ1-1|TRBV2|-
CASSYTGSNTEAFF
TGTGCCAGCAGTTATACAGGGTCCAACACTGAAGCTTTCTTT
>TRBJ1-2|TRBV30|-
CAWEGHYGYTF
TGTGCCTGGGAGGGACATTATGGCTACACCTTC
>TRBJ2-7|TRBV25-1|-
CASSPPWGGFEQYF
TGTGCCAGCTCTCCTCCCTGGGGGGGCTTCGAGCAGTACTTC
>TRBJ1-1|TRBV5-1|TRBD1
CASAGGQGAAGNTEAFF
TGCGCCAGCGCCGGGGGACAGGGGGCTGCGGGGAACACTGAAGCTTTCTTT
>TRBJ2-6|TRBV2|-
CASSETDSGANVLTF
TGTGCCAGCAGCGAGACAGACTCTGGGGCCAACGTCCTGACTTTC
>TRBJ1-1|TRBV10-2|TRBD1
CASRRDSSTEAFF
TGCGCCAGCAGGAGGGACAGCTCAACTGAAGCTTTCTTT
>TRBJ2-7|TRBV7-9|-
CASSRPSSYEQYF
TGTGCCAGCAGCCGCCCGAGCTCCTACGAGCAGTACTTC
>TRBJ2-3|TRBV15|TRBD2
CATSRDVSGSSTDTQYF
TGTGCCACCAGCAGAGATGTGAGCGGGAGCAGCACAGATACGCAGTATTTT
>TRBJ2-1|TRBV9|TRBD2
CASSEGLAGVRNEQFF
TGTGCCAGCAGCGAGGGACTAGCGGGAGTTCGGAATGAGCAGTTCTTC
>TRBJ2-3|TRBV14|TRBD2
CASSPGTSWANTQYF
TGTGCCAGCAGCCCCGGGACTAGCTGGGCCAATACGCAGTATTTT
>TRBJ1-4|TRBV11-2|TRBD1
CASSRGGQGRTNEKLFF
TGTGCCAGCAGTCGCGGGGGACAGGGGAGAACTAATGAAAAACTGTTTTTT
>TRBJ1-5|TRBV30|TRBD1
CAWSLRDRGQPQHF
TGTGCCTGGAGTCTCCGGGACAGGGGTCAGCCCCAGCATTTT
>TRBJ2-1|TRBV7-6|TRBD1
CASSALQGTYNEQFF
TGTGCCAGCAGCGCGCTACAGGGGACCTACAATGAGCAGTTCTTC
>TRBJ1-1|TRBV18|-
CASSQAGNTEAFF
TGTGCCAGCTCACAGGCAGGGAACACTGAAGCTTTCTTT
>TRBJ2-1|TRBV13|-
CASSLGRTDYNEQFF
TGTGCCAGCAGCTTAGGCCGGACAGACTACAATGAGCAGTTCTTC
>TRBJ2-3|TRBV6-6|TRBD2
CASSRTGTSQPDTQYF
TGTGCCAGCAGCAGAACGGGGACTAGCCAACCAGATACGCAGTATTTT
>TRBJ2-3|TRBV2|TRBD1
CASSVPGQGPTDTQYF
TGTGCCAGCAGCGTCCCGGGACAGGGACCCACAGATACGCAGTATTTT